Presented here are 18 T cell receptor beta chains from one specimen sequenced in a study of shared clonotypes between healthy human individuals. The protocol was immunoSEQ multiplex PCR, while the TCRdb copy is restricted to in-frame clones and leaves out a portion. The sample yields about 470,000 clones, around 75% seen once. The specimen was PBMCs. These receptors were taken from a woman between 40 and 50 years old in good health. Some clones in this sample may be carry-over from other donors' samples.

This clone was counted a single time. The chain has TRBV15 and TRBJ1-1, with D hard to call. The CDR3 sequence is 11 residues long. The germline gives CDR1 LNHNV, CDR2 YYDKDF (reference sequence). Between the trimmed V and J ends, which lost 0 bases and 7 bases, there was a span of 3 bases. The CDR3: CATSRDSEAFF. In DNA, the CDR3 is TGTGCCACCAGCAGAGATAGTGAAGCTTTCTTT.

As regards this clone: With only one base between it and a far larger clone, this is likely a read error. V is TRBV4-2 and J is TRBJ2-3; D gene unclear. Trimming took 0 bases from V and 3 from J, leaving 10 bases between them. CDR1 is LGHNA and CDR2 is YNFKEQ in the germline V gene. The CDR3 is 15 residues long. The CDR3 nucleotides are TGTGCCAGCAGCCAAGAAAGTGCAGCAACAGATACGCAGTATTTT. This encodes CASSQESAATDTQYF.

J is TRBJ2-1 and V is TRBV27; D is possibly TRBD2 (5 bases). Germline V gene data show CDR1 as MNHEY and CDR2 as SMNVEV (reference sequence). This CDR3 comprises 16 residues. Trimming cost V 5 bases and J 0 bases, with 14 bases left between them. The chain's CDR3 is CASSPRSGSSYNEQFF. CDR3 DNA sequence: TGTGCCAGCAGTCCAAGGTCGGGGAGCTCCTACAATGAGCAGTTCTTC.

The chain couples TRBV30 to TRBJ2-7; D ambiguous. Germline loops: CDR1 GTSNPN, CDR2 SVGIG (reference sequence). CDR3 length: 13 residues. V lost 3 bases and J 4 bases, leaving 13 bases between the germline ends. CDR3 amino acids: CAWSPLWTYEQYF. DNA for the CDR3: TGTGCCTGGAGCCCCCTCTGGACGTACGAGCAGTACTTC.

This rearrangement joins TRBV13 to TRBJ1-1, with 8 bases matching TRBD1. Germline values: CDR1 PRHDT, CDR2 FYEKMQ (reference sequence). V lost 10 bases and J lost 1; bases outside the gene matches: 5. CDR3 length: 13 residues. The CDR3 loop is CANSGQENTEAFF. The CDR3 DNA follows: TGTGCCAACTCGGGACAGGAGAACACTGAAGCTTTCTTT.

J is TRBJ2-3 and V is TRBV7-9; TRBD2 matches 12 bases. Germline values: CDR1 SEHNR, CDR2 FQNEAQ (reference sequence). CDR3 length equals 14 residues. Unmatched junction bases numbered 1, after V lost 4 bases and J lost 5 bases. For the CDR3, the DNA is TGTGCCAGCAGCTCGGGACTAGCGGGAGATACGCAGTATTTT. Protein product: CASSSGLAGDTQYF.

This chain uses TRBV28 with TRBJ2-5; no definite D call. The J call may be wrong; the DNA end is better matched by TRBJ2-7. Germline CDR1 MDHEN, CDR2 SYDVKM. The CDR3 is 13 residues long. The DNA of the CDR3 is TGTGCCAGCACCCTAAAGGGTCCCTACGAGCAGTACTTC. The encoded protein is CASTLKGPYEQYF.

The chain is built from TRBV7-8 and TRBJ1-1; D not certain. This CDR3 is 15 amino acids long. Germline lookup yields CDR1 SGHVS and CDR2 FQNEAQ. With 0 bases removed from V and 5 bases from J, the gap between germline ends came to 13 bases. The CDR3 coding sequence is TGTGCCAGCAGCTTAGCGACGACTTGGTCGACTGAAGCTTTCTTT. Translation gives CASSLATTWSTEAFF.

The chain carries TRBV28 and TRBJ1-5; 8 positions match TRBD1. Germline trimming cut 3 bases from V and 7 bases from J; bases unmatched to any gene: 8. Germline CDR1 is MDHEN and CDR2 is SYDVKM. This CDR3 comprises 15 residues. CDR3 in DNA: TGTGCCAGCAGTTTCGTAGGCAGGGGGCAGCAGCCCCAGCATTTT. This translates into CASSFVGRGQQPQHF. The entire variable domain, with the rest obtained from reference TRBV28 and TRBJ1-5, is as follows: DVKVTQSSRYLVKRTGEKVFLECVQDMDHENMFWYRQDPGLGLRLIYFSYDVKMKEKGDIPEGYSVSREKKERFSLILESASTNQTSMYLCASSFVGRGQQPQHFGDGTRLSIL.

V usage is TRBV11-2 and J usage is TRBJ2-7; 9 nucleotides agree with TRBD1. CDR1 SGHAT and CDR2 FQNNGV come from the germline V gene. The CDR3 extends over 15 amino acids. The J segment lost 2 bases and the V segment lost 3 bases, leaving 5 bases of the junction unmatched. CDR3 protein: CASSLDRGAAYEQYF. DNA for the CDR3: TGTGCCAGCAGCTTGGACAGGGGAGCCGCCTACGAGCAGTACTTC.

V and J are TRBV7-2 and TRBJ1-3, with D perhaps TRBD1 (5 bases). There are 14 residues in the CDR3. Germline V gives CDR1 SGHTA, CDR2 FQGNSA. V shed 5 bases and J shed 3 bases, with 11 bases lying between them. CDR3 sequence (DNA): TGTGCCAGCAGCAGCGAAAGGGGTGGAAACACCATATATTTT. Its protein product is CASSSERGGNTIYF.

The chain employs TRBV9 and TRBJ2-1; TRBD1 matches at 9 bases. CDR1 is SGDLS and CDR2 is YYNGEE in the germline V gene. With V trimmed by 4 bases and J by 6 bases, 8 bases remained unmatched. The CDR3 length is 15 residues. CDR3 in DNA: TGTGCCAGCAGCTCATGGACAGGGGTGGTCAATGAGCAGTTCTTC. The encoded protein is CASSSWTGVVNEQFF.

The chain employs TRBV30 and TRBJ2-5; 11 nucleotides agree with TRBD2. V shed 4 bases and J 4 bases; nucleotides not matched to a gene: 11. The CDR3 sequence is 16 residues long. Germline values: CDR1 GTSNPN, CDR2 SVGIG (reference sequence). CDR3 in amino acids: CAWTPDRTSGSETQYF. CDR3 nucleotides: TGTGCCTGGACCCCTGATAGGACTAGCGGGTCAGAGACCCAGTACTTC.

The chain couples TRBV7-3 to TRBJ2-5; D is perhaps TRBD1 or TRBD2 (5 bases each). This CDR3 comprises 17 residues. Germline loops: CDR1 SGHTA, CDR2 FQGTGA. Trimming took 2 bases from V and 0 from J, leaving 16 bases between them. The CDR3 nucleotides are TGTGCCAGCAGCTTAGGGACCCTAGGGGCGAACCAAGAGACCCAGTACTTC. Protein sequence: CASSLGTLGANQETQYF. Using reference TRBV7-3 and TRBJ2-5 for the parts outside the CDR3, the full variable domain is GAGVSQTPSNKVTEKGKYVELRCDPISGHTALYWYRQSLGQGPEFLIYFQGTGAADDSGLPNDRFFAVRPEGSVSTLKIQRTERGDSAVYLCASSLGTLGANQETQYFGPGTRLLVL.

The gene calls are TRBV15 and TRBJ2-1, with D possibly matching TRBD2 (5 bases). The V end was cut by 4 bases, the J end by 2 bases, with 12 bases between. Per germline, CDR1 LNHNV and CDR2 YYDKDF (reference sequence). The CDR3 is 15 residues long. The CDR3 DNA is TGTGCCACCAGCACCCCCGGGAACACCTACAATGAGCAGTTCTTC. This codes for CATSTPGNTYNEQFF.

The genes are TRBV18 and TRBJ2-3, with TRBD1 matching over 8 bases. This CDR3 has 15 amino acids. J was trimmed by 1 base and V by 3 bases; bases with no gene match: 3. Germline CDR1 is KGHSH and CDR2 is LQKENI. CDR3 coding DNA: TGTGCCAGCTCACCCCGGACAGGGCGCACAGATACGCAGTATTTT. This gives the protein CASSPRTGRTDTQYF.

Here the CDR3 reads CATSSHRGSNQPQHF. The CDR3 DNA reads TGTGCCACCAGCAGCCACAGGGGGAGCAATCAGCCCCAGCATTTT. The rearrangement joins TRBV15 to TRBJ1-5; TRBD1 matches at 8 bases. CDR1 LNHNV and CDR2 YYDKDF come from the germline V gene (reference sequence). There are 15 residues in the CDR3. After removal of 3 bases from V and 1 base from J, the junction contained 2 bases not matched to a gene. Based on the CDR3 plus reference TRBV15 and TRBJ1-5, the full variable domain is DAMVIQNPRYQVTQFGKPVTLSCSQTLNHNVMYWYQQKSSQAPKLLFHYYDKDFNNEADTPDNFQSRRPNTSFCFLDIRSPGLGDTAMYLCATSSHRGSNQPQHFGDGTRLSIL.

The chain joins TRBV6-1 to TRBJ2-1; D remains ambiguous. Between the trimmed V and J ends, which lost 0 bases and 6 bases, there was a span of 12 bases. Germline-derived CDR1 and CDR2 are MNHNS and SASEGT. CDR3 length: 15 amino acids. The CDR3 coding sequence is TGTGCCAGCAGTGAAGCGGGGTACCCTAGCAATGAGCAGTTCTTC. This encodes CASSEAGYPSNEQFF.